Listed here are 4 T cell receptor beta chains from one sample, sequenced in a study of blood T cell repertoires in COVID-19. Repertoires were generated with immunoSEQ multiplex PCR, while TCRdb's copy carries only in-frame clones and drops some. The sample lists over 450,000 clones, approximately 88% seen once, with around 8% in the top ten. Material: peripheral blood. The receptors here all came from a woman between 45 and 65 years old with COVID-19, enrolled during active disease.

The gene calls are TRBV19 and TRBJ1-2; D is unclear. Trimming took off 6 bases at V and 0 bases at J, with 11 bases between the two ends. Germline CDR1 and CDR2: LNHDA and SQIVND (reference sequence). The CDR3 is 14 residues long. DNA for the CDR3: TGTGCCAGTAGGATTGGGAGAGCTAACTATGGCTACACCTTC. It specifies CASRIGRANYGYTF.

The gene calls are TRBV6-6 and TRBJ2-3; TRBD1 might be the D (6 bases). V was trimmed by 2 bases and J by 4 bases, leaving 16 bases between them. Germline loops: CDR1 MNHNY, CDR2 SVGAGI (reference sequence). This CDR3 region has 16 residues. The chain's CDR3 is CASSYGTNKGADTQYF. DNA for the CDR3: TGTGCCAGCAGTTACGGCACTAACAAGGGGGCAGATACGCAGTATTTT.

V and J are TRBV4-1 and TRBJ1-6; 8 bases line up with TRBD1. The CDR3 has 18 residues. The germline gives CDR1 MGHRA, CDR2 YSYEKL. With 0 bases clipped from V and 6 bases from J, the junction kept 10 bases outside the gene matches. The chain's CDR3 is CASSQDRTGRGFNSPLHF. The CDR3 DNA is TGCGCCAGCAGCCAAGATCGGACAGGGAGAGGATTTAATTCACCCCTCCACTTT.

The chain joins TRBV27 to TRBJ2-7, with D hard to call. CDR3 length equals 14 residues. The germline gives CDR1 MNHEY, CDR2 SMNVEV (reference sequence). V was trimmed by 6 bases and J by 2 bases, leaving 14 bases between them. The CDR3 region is CASRSSAPTYEQYF. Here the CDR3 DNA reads TGTGCCAGCAGGAGTTCCGCACCTACCTACGAGCAGTACTTC.